This T cell receptor beta chain was found in a study of response to subunit inactivated influenza vaccine. Trimming pared 0 bases from V and 2 bases from J, leaving 16 bases between. The CDR3 spans 17 residues. Germline V gene lookup returns CDR1 SGHKS and CDR2 YYEKEE (reference sequence). TCRdb reprocessed the RT-PCR reads via MiXCR and lists one record per CDR3 protein. The sample lists about 570,000 distinct CDR3 sequences; approximately 10% were seen once. This clonotype was counted at least ten times. The same data also contributed to another study, on T cells expressing NK-cell markers. That paper adds: Generation of TCR beta cDNA was performed by 5'RACE template switching incorporating UMIs. Researchers report these clonotypes also headed the CD3+CD56-NKG2C+ fraction in four donors.

The sequences come from PBMCs from blood, collected on the day of vaccination. This TCR was sampled from a man between 50 and 59 years old who received an inactivated influenza vaccine. The chain uses TRBV5-5 and TRBJ2-3; weak D call: TRBD1 (6 bases). CDR3 region: CASSLVRHGGTTDTQYF. CDR3 coding DNA: TGTGCCAGCAGCTTGGTCCGGCATGGGGGCACCACAGATACGCAGTATTTT.